The 24 T cell receptor beta chains below were found in one sample sequenced in a study of PD-1 blockade in classical Hodgkin lymphoma. Time point described: cycle 4 day 1 (C4D1), after six to seven weeks of nivolumab. Every patient had relapsed following autologous stem cell transplantation, and cohorts differed in brentuximab vedotin exposure. Clones were read by immunoSEQ multiplex PCR, and TCRdb kept only the in-frame ones, dropping some. The table shows approximately 38,000 clones, with more than 60% occurring only once. The material sequenced was peripheral blood mononuclear cells (PBMCs), taken before the fourth cycle of nivolumab. These receptors came from a human donor with classical Hodgkin lymphoma.

This sequence joins TRBV10-3 and TRBJ2-1; D may correspond to TRBD1 or TRBD2 (6 bases each). V was pared by 6 bases and J by 3 bases, with 9 bases between. The CDR3 is made up of 13 amino acids. Germline assignment: CDR1 ENHRY and CDR2 SYGVKD. The CDR3 here is CAISGGLYNEQFF. In DNA form, the CDR3 reads TGTGCCATCAGCGGGGGCCTCTACAATGAGCAGTTCTTC.

The chain links TRBV7-3 to TRBJ1-2, with D possibly TRBD1 on 5 matching bases. V was cut by 2 bases and J by 3 bases, with 13 bases left in between. This CDR3 contains 15 residues. The germline CDR1 and CDR2 sequences are SGHTA and FQGTGA. CDR3 DNA: TGTGCCAGCAGCTTAGGTTCCGGGACTGACTATGGCTACACCTTC. Residues: CASSLGSGTDYGYTF. The full variable domain, in which reference TRBV7-3 and TRBJ1-2 provide the parts outside the CDR3, is GAGVSQTPSNKVTEKGKYVELRCDPISGHTALYWYRQSLGQGPEFLIYFQGTGAADDSGLPNDRFFAVRPEGSVSTLKIQRTERGDSAVYLCASSLGSGTDYGYTFGSGTRLTVV.

This clone was detected a few times. The chain recombines TRBV5-4 with TRBJ2-5; 7 nucleotides match TRBD1. CDR1 and CDR2 (germline): SGHNT, YYREEE (reference sequence). J was trimmed by 5 bases and V by 4 bases; bases with no gene match: 11. The CDR3 spans 15 residues. CDR3: CASSPAPTGWETQYF. The CDR3 nucleotides read TGTGCCAGCAGCCCCGCCCCGACAGGGTGGGAGACCCAGTACTTC.

The chain has TRBV2 and TRBJ2-1, with TRBD2 as a possible D gene (5 bases). Trimming shortened V by 4 bases and J by 6 bases, and 10 bases separated the two germline ends. This CDR3 has 13 amino acids. Germline loops: CDR1 SNHLY, CDR2 FYNNEI. This chain's CDR3 is CASSAGIGNEQFF. CDR3 nucleotides: TGTGCCAGCAGTGCCGGGATCGGCAATGAGCAGTTCTTC.

V is TRBV5-1 and J is TRBJ2-1; a weak D match, TRBD1 (6 bases). Germline loops: CDR1 SGHRS, CDR2 YFSETQ. V dropped 2 bases and J dropped 2 bases, with 11 bases sitting between them. The CDR3 is 15 residues long. CDR3 nucleotide sequence: TGCGCCAGCAGCTTACTCAGGGGCACCTACAATGAGCAGTTCTTC. Translating it yields CASSLLRGTYNEQFF.

The V gene is TRBV27, the J gene TRBJ2-5; D not certain. The CDR3 runs to 15 residues. The V end was cut by 8 bases, the J end by 1 base, with 17 bases between. Germline CDR1 reads MNHEY; CDR2 reads SMNVEV (reference sequence). The CDR3 protein is CASGPNSPRQETQYF. CDR3 sequence (DNA): TGTGCCAGCGGACCCAACTCTCCACGCCAAGAGACCCAGTACTTC.

V and J are TRBV1 and TRBJ2-5; TRBD2, the D gene given by the table, was not confirmed from the DNA. TRBV1 is a pseudogene segment. The CDR3 loop spans 14 amino acids. CDR3 sequence: CTSGGGAAEETQYF. CDR3 bases: TGCACCAGCGGCGGGGGGGCCGCGGAAGAGACCCAGTACTTC.

This clone was detected only a few times. The rearrangement links TRBV11-3 to TRBJ2-4; the D is unclear. This CDR3 spans 13 amino acids. V was trimmed by 5 bases and J by 8 bases, leaving 13 bases between them. The germline gives CDR1 SGHNT, CDR2 YENEEA. The CDR3 DNA follows: TGTGCCAGCAGCCTATCCCGTTGGGACATTCAGTACTTC. Its translation: CASSLSRWDIQYF. The whole variable domain, remainder taken from reference TRBV11-3 and TRBJ2-4, is EAGVVQSPRYKIIEKKQPVAFWCNPISGHNTLYWYLQNLGQGPELLIRYENEEAVDDSQLPKDRFSAERLKGVDSTLKIQPAELGDSAVYLCASSLSRWDIQYFGAGTRLSVL.

The J gene is TRBJ1-1, the V gene TRBV19; D is possibly TRBD1 (5 bases). This CDR3 is built from 16 residues. Between the trimmed V and J ends, which lost 3 bases and 1 base, there was a span of 15 bases. In germline, CDR1 is LNHDA, CDR2 SQIVND (reference sequence). CDR3: CASSIFSGAGNTEAFF. The CDR3 DNA reads as TGTGCCAGTAGTATTTTTAGTGGGGCAGGGAACACTGAAGCTTTCTTT.

This clone has only one observation. The chain employs TRBV30 and TRBJ2-7; tentatively, D is TRBD2 (6 bases). The V gene's germline CDR1 is GTSNPN and CDR2 SVGIG (reference sequence). The CDR3 has 15 residues. V was shortened by 3 bases and J by 0 bases, with 15 bases between the two germline ends. CDR3 sequence: CAWSEGLEGSYEQYF. In nucleotides, the CDR3 is TGTGCCTGGAGCGAGGGACTCGAAGGCTCCTACGAGCAGTACTTC.

In this sample, this clone turned up a few times. The chain is built from TRBV4-2 and TRBJ2-5, with a possible D match to TRBD2 (5 bases). V lost 3 bases and J 5 bases, leaving 13 bases between the germline ends. The CDR3 sequence is 14 residues long. CDR1 and CDR2 (germline): LGHNA, YNFKEQ. The CDR3 loop reads CASSQVRRRETQYF. Written as DNA, the CDR3 is TGTGCCAGCAGCCAGGTTAGGAGGAGGGAGACCCAGTACTTC.

The V and J genes are TRBV19 and TRBJ2-7; D is possibly TRBD1 (5 bases). The ends were cut back, 10 bases at V and 1 base at J, with 8 bases in the middle. The CDR3 loop spans 11 amino acids. The V gene's germline CDR1 is LNHDA and CDR2 SQIVND (reference sequence). The CDR3 sequence: CATSGSYEQYF. CDR3 nucleotide sequence: TGTGCCACTTCAGGGTCCTACGAGCAGTACTTC. The full variable domain, with the rest looked up from reference TRBV19 and TRBJ2-7, is DGGITQSPKYLFRKEGQNVTLSCEQNLNHDAMYWYRQDPGQGLRLIYYSQIVNDFQKGDIAEGYSVSREKKESFPLTVTSAQKNPTAFYLCATSGSYEQYFGPGTRLTVT.

The chain couples TRBV25-1 to TRBJ2-5; D is perhaps TRBD1 (6 bases). Germline V gene sequence: CDR1 MGHDK, CDR2 SYGVNS. V dropped 2 bases and J dropped 5 bases, with 12 bases sitting between them. This CDR3 region has 14 residues. This chain's CDR3 is CASSEHTGFETQYF. The CDR3 coding sequence is TGTGCCAGCAGTGAACATACAGGGTTCGAGACCCAGTACTTC.

V usage is TRBV11-3 and J usage is TRBJ1-1; D is perhaps TRBD1 (5 bases). V dropped 1 base and J dropped 0 bases, with 9 bases sitting between them. The CDR3 consists of 15 residues. Germline CDR1 SGHNT, CDR2 YENEEA. CDR3 residues: CASSLGPGLNTEAFF. The CDR3 DNA follows: TGTGCCAGCAGCTTAGGGCCGGGACTGAACACTGAAGCTTTCTTT.

This clone was seen once. The gene calls are TRBV5-4 and TRBJ2-7; D perhaps matches TRBD1 (6 bases). CDR3 length equals 15 residues. The germline CDR1 and CDR2 sequences are SGHNT and YYREEE (reference sequence). Trimming took off 3 bases at V and 0 bases at J, with 13 bases between the two ends. This chain's CDR3 is CASSSGQSFSYEQYF. CDR3 nucleotides: TGTGCCAGCAGCTCGGGACAAAGTTTCTCCTACGAGCAGTACTTC. Complete variable domain (other parts from reference TRBV5-4 and TRBJ2-7): ETGVTQSPTHLIKTRGQQVTLRCSSQSGHNTVSWYQQALGQGPQFIFQYYREEENGRGNFPPRFSGLQFPNYSSELNVNALELDDSALYLCASSSGQSFSYEQYFGPGTRLTVT.

The chain is built from TRBV13 and TRBJ2-7; D is uncertain. The CDR3 extends over 12 amino acids. The ends were cut back, 4 bases at V and 5 bases at J, with 9 bases in the middle. Per germline, CDR1 PRHDT and CDR2 FYEKMQ (reference sequence). The CDR3 sequence is CASSSRTHEQYF. For the CDR3, the DNA is TGTGCCAGCAGCTCCCGGACCCACGAGCAGTACTTC.

This rearrangement joins TRBV28 to TRBJ2-3; D gene uncertain. V gave up 2 bases and J gave up 2 bases, with 5 bases separating them. The CDR3 length is 13 residues. Per germline, CDR1 MDHEN and CDR2 SYDVKM. CDR3 loop: CASSLGVTDTQYF. CDR3 DNA sequence: TGTGCCAGCAGTTTAGGCGTCACAGATACGCAGTATTTT.

V usage is TRBV7-2 and J usage is TRBJ1-2, with D uncertain. The germline V and J ends were trimmed by 2 bases and 6 bases, with 4 bases remaining between them. The CDR3 loop spans 11 amino acids. Germline-derived CDR1 and CDR2 are SGHTA and FQGNSA. The CDR3 coding sequence is TGTGCCAGCAGCTTAAAGGATGGCTACACCTTC. Residues: CASSLKDGYTF.

This chain connects TRBV18 to TRBJ2-3, with D perhaps TRBD1 (6 bases). This CDR3 region has 16 residues. Germline assignment: CDR1 KGHSH and CDR2 LQKENI. V gave up 2 bases and J gave up 2 bases, with 14 bases separating them. CDR3 in amino acids: CASSPMGHPSTDTQYF. In DNA, the CDR3 is TGTGCCAGCTCACCAATGGGACACCCGTCCACAGATACGCAGTATTTT. The whole variable domain, remainder taken from reference TRBV18 and TRBJ2-3, is NAGVMQNPRHLVRRRGQEARLRCSPMKGHSHVYWYRQLPEEGLKFMVYLQKENIIDESGMPKERFSAEFPKEGPSILRIQQVVRGDSAAYFCASSPMGHPSTDTQYFGPGTRLTVL.

The chain uses TRBV6-1 and TRBJ1-4; 7 positions match TRBD1. The V segment lost 4 bases and the J segment 8 bases; nucleotides outside the gene matches: 10. This CDR3 is built from 15 residues. Germline loops: CDR1 MNHNS, CDR2 SASEGT. The CDR3 bases are TGTGCCAGCAGTGCCCCGACAGGGAGAAAGGAAAAACTGTTTTTT. This sequence encodes CASSAPTGRKEKLFF.

This sequence joins TRBV5-6 and TRBJ1-3, with 10 bases lining up with TRBD1. Germline CDR1 and CDR2: SGHDT and YYEEEE. CDR3 length equals 17 residues. V was clipped by 4 bases and J by 2 bases; unmatched bases: 9. DNA for the CDR3: TGTGCCAGCAGCCGCCCCGGGACAGGGGTCCCTGGAAACACCATATATTTT. This codes for CASSRPGTGVPGNTIYF.

The chain recombines TRBV21-1 with TRBJ2-3; the table's D call of TRBD2 was not tested on the DNA. TRBV21-1 is a pseudogene. The CDR3 runs 16 residues. CDR3 in amino acids: CASFYGTNNSTDTQYF. The CDR3 bases are TGTGCCAGCTTTTACGGGACTAACAATAGCACAGATACGCAGTATTTT.

The chain combines TRBV7-9 with TRBJ2-3; D is uncertain. V lost 0 bases and J 0 bases, leaving 4 bases between the germline ends. The CDR3 is 14 residues long. CDR1 is SEHNR and CDR2 is FQNEAQ in the germline V gene (reference sequence). For the CDR3, the DNA is TGTGCCAGCAGCTTAGCGTCTAGCACAGATACGCAGTATTTT. It specifies CASSLASSTDTQYF.

This clone turned up a few times. V usage is TRBV11-3 and J usage is TRBJ1-3, with TRBD1 matching 9 bases. J was trimmed by 4 bases and V by 4 bases; bases with no gene match: 11. The CDR3 has 17 residues. CDR1 is SGHNT, CDR2 YENEEA, per germline. This CDR3 reads CASSSGTGSRGGNTIYF. CDR3 bases: TGTGCCAGCAGCTCCGGGACAGGGTCTCGAGGCGGAAACACCATATATTTT.